These T cell receptor beta chains were read from a single sample in a study of T cell changes during pregnancy in multiple sclerosis. Sequencing was performed with immunoSEQ multiplex PCR; in TCRdb, only in-frame clones are kept and a portion is missing. Counted here are some 74,000 clones, 92% occurring once; the ten biggest clones make up roughly 3.6%. Sequenced here: peripheral blood, sampled after pregnancy. The receptors stem from a female donor in good health, enrolled as a control in a pregnancy study. Each CDR3 is given with its conserved first and last residue. A D gene is named only where the DNA matches it firmly. Clone size appears in some rows only: once, few, many, or a class for an expanded clone.

abundance: -; d_gene: -; j_gene: TRBJ2-2; v_gene: TRBV11-2; CDR3aa: CASSLLGGNTGELFF; CDR3nt: TGTGCCAGCAGCTTATTGGGGGGAAACACCGGGGAGCTGTTTTTT
abundance: -; d_gene: -; j_gene: TRBJ2-1; v_gene: TRBV12-5; CDR3aa: CASGSFGQNEQFF; CDR3nt: TGTGCTAGTGGTTCTTTTGGGCAAAATGAGCAGTTCTTC
abundance: -; d_gene: -; j_gene: TRBJ2-3; v_gene: TRBV7-6; CDR3aa: CASSLSLREDTDTQYF; CDR3nt: TGTGCCAGCAGCTTATCCCTTAGGGAGGACACAGATACGCAGTATTTT
abundance: -; d_gene: -; j_gene: TRBJ1-1; v_gene: TRBV19; CDR3aa: CASNPGGNTEAFF; CDR3nt: TGTGCCAGTAACCCGGGGGGGAATACTGAAGCTTTCTTT
abundance: -; d_gene: TRBD2; j_gene: TRBJ2-1; v_gene: TRBV4-1; CDR3aa: CASSQDWPSGYNEQFF; CDR3nt: TGCGCCAGCAGCCAAGATTGGCCTAGCGGATACAATGAGCAGTTCTTC
abundance: -; d_gene: -; j_gene: TRBJ2-2; v_gene: TRBV11-2; CDR3aa: CASSLGSPAGELFF; CDR3nt: TGTGCCAGCAGCTTAGGTTCCCCGGCCGGGGAGCTGTTTTTT
abundance: -; d_gene: -; j_gene: TRBJ1-1; v_gene: TRBV13; CDR3aa: CASSLGRRNTEAFF; CDR3nt: TGTGCCAGCAGCTTAGGGCGGAGGAACACTGAAGCTTTCTTT
abundance: -; d_gene: -; j_gene: TRBJ2-2; v_gene: TRBV19; CDR3aa: CASRRNTGELFF; CDR3nt: TGTGCCAGTAGGCGGAACACCGGGGAGCTGTTTTTT
abundance: -; d_gene: -; j_gene: TRBJ2-7; v_gene: TRBV5-4; CDR3aa: CASSTDTTYEQYF; CDR3nt: TGTGCCAGCAGCACCGACACCACCTACGAGCAGTACTTC
abundance: -; d_gene: -; j_gene: TRBJ2-7; v_gene: TRBV28; CDR3aa: CASSTPPGQAGEEQYF; CDR3nt: TGTGCCAGCAGTACTCCCCCGGGACAGGCGGGGGAGGAGCAGTACTTC
abundance: -; d_gene: TRBD2; j_gene: TRBJ2-7; v_gene: TRBV4-1; CDR3aa: CASSQVRLAGNEQYF; CDR3nt: TGCGCCAGCAGCCAAGTTCGGCTAGCGGGGAACGAGCAGTACTTC
abundance: -; d_gene: TRBD1; j_gene: TRBJ2-2; v_gene: TRBV28; CDR3aa: CASRLTGQGWTGELFF; CDR3nt: TGTGCCAGCAGACTGACGGGACAGGGGTGGACCGGGGAGCTGTTTTTT
abundance: -; d_gene: -; j_gene: TRBJ2-1; v_gene: TRBV11-2; CDR3aa: CASSLATGQFF; CDR3nt: TGTGCCAGCAGCTTGGCGACAGGGCAGTTCTTC
abundance: -; d_gene: TRBD2; j_gene: TRBJ2-3; v_gene: TRBV6-5; CDR3aa: CASWGTSIDTDTQYF; CDR3nt: TGTGCCAGCTGGGGGACTAGTATTGACACAGATACGCAGTATTTT
abundance: -; d_gene: -; j_gene: TRBJ1-1; v_gene: TRBV7-9; CDR3aa: CASSFLLNTEAFF; CDR3nt: TGTGCCAGCAGCTTTCTCCTGAACACTGAAGCTTTCTTT
abundance: -; d_gene: -; j_gene: TRBJ2-7; v_gene: TRBV28; CDR3aa: CVSSPDGYIFEQYF; CDR3nt: TGTGTCAGCAGCCCCGACGGGTACATCTTCGAGCAGTACTTC
abundance: -; d_gene: -; j_gene: TRBJ2-1; v_gene: TRBV29-1; CDR3aa: CSVGVSVSSYNEQFF; CDR3nt: TGCAGCGTTGGAGTCTCCGTTAGCTCCTACAATGAGCAGTTCTTC
abundance: -; d_gene: -; j_gene: TRBJ1-1; v_gene: TRBV28; CDR3aa: CASRWTVQTNTEAFF; CDR3nt: TGTGCCAGCCGATGGACAGTCCAAACGAACACTGAAGCTTTCTTT
abundance: -; d_gene: TRBD1; j_gene: TRBJ2-7; v_gene: TRBV6-6; CDR3aa: CASSSLGDSTYEQYF; CDR3nt: TGTGCCAGCAGTTCCCTTGGGGACAGCACCTACGAGCAGTACTTC
abundance: -; d_gene: -; j_gene: TRBJ2-3; v_gene: TRBV5-1; CDR3aa: CASSLAHTDTQYF; CDR3nt: TGCGCCAGCAGCTTGGCCCACACAGATACGCAGTATTTT
abundance: once; d_gene: -; j_gene: TRBJ2-5; v_gene: TRBV2; CDR3aa: CASSARGGDIRQETQYF; CDR3nt: TGTGCCAGCAGTGCCCGAGGGGGGGACATCCGACAAGAGACCCAGTACTTC
abundance: -; d_gene: TRBD2; j_gene: TRBJ2-7; v_gene: TRBV6-5; CDR3aa: CASSYSSGGPYEQYF; CDR3nt: TGTGCCAGCAGTTACTCTAGCGGGGGTCCCTACGAGCAGTACTTC
abundance: -; d_gene: -; j_gene: TRBJ2-7; v_gene: TRBV28; CDR3aa: CASSLFIRGYEQYF; CDR3nt: TGTGCCAGCAGTTTATTCATCCGGGGGTACGAGCAGTACTTC
abundance: once; d_gene: TRBD1; j_gene: TRBJ2-7; v_gene: TRBV5-4; CDR3aa: CASSLAGGTYEQYF; CDR3nt: TGTGCCAGCAGCTTGGCAGGGGGAACCTACGAGCAGTACTTC